The clone carrying this TCR beta chain showed up just a few times. Its target is not known. The CDR3 length is 13 residues. Germline assignment: CDR1 SGHTA and CDR2 FQGNSA. Trimming stripped 4 bases from V and 2 bases from J, with 9 bases between. The sample belongs to a study of shared clonotypes between healthy human individuals. Overall study: Each donor's CD8 memory used one plate, CD8 naive two, each CD4 subset three.

The assay was immunoSEQ multiplex PCR, and TCRdb's table has in-frame clones only and misses some. The sample holds fewer than 1.6 million clones, approximately 98.5% seen once. Overall study findings and caveats: Represented diversity, genetic and exposure-history alike, was limited by few donors.

The chain is built from TRBV7-2 and TRBJ2-7; D is perhaps TRBD1 (6 bases). Specimen: naive CD4+ T cells sorted from blood. Subset reported: CD45RA+ positively selected. This receptor was identified in a man younger than 45 in good health. This CDR3 is CASSSDSPYEQYF. For the CDR3, the DNA is TGTGCCAGCAGCTCGGACAGTCCCTACGAGCAGTACTTC.